Following are 28 T cell receptor beta chains from one sample sequenced in a study of cytomegalovirus exposure and HLA in healthy donors. PCR was performed using 60 Vbeta and 13 Jbeta primers. Sequenced by immunoSEQ multiplex PCR; TCRdb stores in-frame clones only, minus some. The sample holds under 200,000 clones, around 72% seen once. The sequenced material came from PBMCs. These receptors were obtained from a female donor in good health and CMV-seronegative.

The J gene is TRBJ2-5, the V gene TRBV5-1; D perhaps matches TRBD2 (5 bases). The germline V gene has CDR1 SGHRS and CDR2 YFSETQ. The V end lost 0 bases, the J end lost 2 bases, and 11 bases lay between the germline ends. The CDR3 sequence is 15 residues long. In nucleotides, the CDR3 is TGCGCCAGCAGCTTGGGTCTGGGCGGGCAAGAGACCCAGTACTTC. It codes for CASSLGLGGQETQYF.

This clone came up once. This chain uses TRBV6-1 with TRBJ2-5; 11 positions agree with TRBD1. Losses at the gene ends were 6 bases for V and 0 bases for J; bases not matched to a gene: 3. This CDR3 is built from 15 residues. Germline V CDR1 and CDR2: MNHNS, SASEGT. CDR3 sequence reads: CASSWDRGYQETQYF. The CDR3 nucleotides read TGTGCCAGCAGCTGGGACAGGGGGTACCAAGAGACCCAGTACTTC.

The genes are TRBV28 and TRBJ2-3, with D possibly matching TRBD2 (5 bases). The germline V gene encodes CDR1 MDHEN and CDR2 SYDVKM. This CDR3 spans 14 amino acids. V lost 4 bases and J lost 5, with 13 bases in between. The DNA of the CDR3 is TGTGCCAGCAGTTCGACGAGCGGAGGAGATACGCAGTATTTT. Protein sequence: CASSSTSGGDTQYF.

The chain carries TRBV11-3 and TRBJ1-5, with D tentatively TRBD1 (5 bases). The CDR3 sequence is 16 residues long. V lost 5 bases and J 0 bases, leaving 14 bases between the germline ends. Germline CDR1 is SGHNT and CDR2 is YENEEA. Here the CDR3 DNA reads TGTGCCAGCAGCCGCCCGACAGCATATAGCAATCAGCCCCAGCATTTT. Protein sequence: CASSRPTAYSNQPQHF.

This clone has a single count. The genes are TRBV18 and TRBJ1-2; D is possibly TRBD1 (5 bases). Trimming stripped 0 bases from V and 6 bases from J, with 11 bases between. This CDR3 region has 14 residues. CDR1 KGHSH and CDR2 LQKENI come from the germline V gene. CDR3 loop: CASSPPWGRDGYTF. DNA for the CDR3: TGTGCCAGCTCACCACCATGGGGCAGGGATGGCTACACCTTC.

The chain carries TRBV9 and TRBJ2-7, with D possibly being TRBD2 (7 bases). Trimming left V 4 bases short and J 4 bases short, with 12 bases between. The CDR3 loop spans 13 amino acids. Germline V gene data show CDR1 as SGDLS and CDR2 as YYNGEE. The CDR3 DNA sequence: TGTGCCAGCAGCCCCAGCGGGACATACGAGCAGTACTTC. Translated: CASSPSGTYEQYF.

With regard to this clone: Compared with germline, one end of the junction differs, possibly owing to a read error. This sequence joins TRBV19 and TRBJ2-6; D might be TRBD1 (5 bases). Germline CDR1 and CDR2: LNHDA and SQIVND (reference sequence). The length of the CDR3 is 15 residues. Written as DNA, the CDR3 is TGTGCCAGTAGTACAACAGGCTCTGGGGCCAACGGCCTGACTTTC. Amino acids: CASSTTGSGANGLTF. Full variable domain (rest looked up from reference TRBV19 and TRBJ2-6): DGGITQSPKYLFRKEGQNVTLSCEQNLNHDAMYWYRQDPGQGLRLIYYSQIVNDFQKGDIAEGYSVSREKKESFPLTVTSAQKNPTAFYLCASSTTGSGANGLTFGAGSRLTVL.

This clone was seen a handful of times. Here the CDR3 DNA reads TGTGCCAGCAGTTTGAAACAGGGGGGGATCGAGCAGTACTTC. Protein sequence: CASSLKQGGIEQYF. The chain joins TRBV27 to TRBJ2-7; tentatively, D is TRBD1 (8 bases). The germline gives CDR1 MNHEY, CDR2 SMNVEV (reference sequence). Deletions cut 3 bases from V and 6 bases from J, with 15 bases between. The CDR3 has 14 residues.

The table lists this clone with a few counts. A junction end diverges from the germline sequence, so it may reflect a read error. The chain uses TRBV4-2 and TRBJ1-2, with a weak D call TRBD1 (6 bases). Germline assignment: CDR1 LGHNA and CDR2 YNFKEQ. The CDR3 is 14 residues long. CDR3 region: CASSKDRPAGGYTF. CDR3 DNA sequence: TGTGCCAGCAGCAAAGACAGGCCCGCGGGTGGCTACACCTTC.

The rearrangement joins TRBV7-8 to TRBJ2-7, with 9 bases matching TRBD1. The CDR3 consists of 19 residues. Germline V lookup: CDR1 SGHVS, CDR2 FQNEAQ. V was clipped by 3 bases and J by 3 bases; unmatched bases: 18. CDR3 in DNA: TGTGCCAGCAGCTTCTTGAAAAGGGATTATGGGACAGGGTTCTACGAGCAGTACTTC. Its translation is CASSFLKRDYGTGFYEQYF. Combining the CDR3 with reference TRBV7-8 and TRBJ2-7 gives the whole variable domain GAGVSQSPRYKVAKRGQDVALRCDPISGHVSLFWYQQALGQGPEFLTYFQNEAQLDKSGLPSDRFFAERPEGSVSTLKIQRTQQEDSAVYLCASSFLKRDYGTGFYEQYFGPGTRLTVT.

The chain links TRBV2 to TRBJ2-5, with TRBD2 matching 12 bases. Germline V gene data show CDR1 as SNHLY and CDR2 as FYNNEI. This CDR3 is 15 amino acids long. Trimming took 6 bases from V and 4 from J; bases not matched to a gene: 6. The CDR3 sequence is CASRVLLAGGETQYF. The CDR3 nucleotides are TGTGCCAGCAGGGTATTACTAGCGGGAGGAGAGACCCAGTACTTC.

V and J are TRBV29-1 and TRBJ1-3, with D unresolved. Germline CDR1 reads SQVTM; CDR2 reads ANQGSEA. V was cut by 4 bases and J by 0 bases, with 7 bases left in between. The CDR3 length is 13 residues. CDR3 DNA sequence: TGCAGCGTTGGAAGCCCCTCTGGAAACACCATATATTTT. This gives the protein CSVGSPSGNTIYF.

This sequence joins TRBV11-3 and TRBJ1-2; 11 bases agree with TRBD1. CDR3 length equals 15 residues. CDR1 is SGHNT and CDR2 is YENEEA in the germline V gene. With V trimmed by 5 bases and J by 8 bases, 10 bases remained unmatched. Written as DNA, the CDR3 is TGTGCCAGCAGCCCGCCGGGACAGGGGGTGGTAGGCTACACCTTC. Its protein product is CASSPPGQGVVGYTF.

For this clone: In the same sample, other DNA sequences code for this CDR3. V is TRBV4-3 and J is TRBJ1-2; D call uncertain. The CDR3 runs to 15 residues. CDR1 is LGHNA, CDR2 YSLEER, per germline. Trimming cost V 0 bases and J 1 base, with 9 bases left between them. Here the CDR3 DNA reads TGCGCCAGCAGCCAAGAAACGGGGTTTAACTATGGCTACACCTTC. Encoded protein: CASSQETGFNYGYTF.

V and J are TRBV14 and TRBJ2-5; D may be TRBD1 (6 bases). Trimming removed 4 bases at V and 2 bases at J, with 11 bases between. The germline V gene encodes CDR1 SGHDN and CDR2 FVKESK. There are 14 residues in the CDR3. The CDR3 protein is CASSRGPLQETQYF. In DNA form, the CDR3 reads TGTGCCAGCAGCCGGGGGCCCCTTCAAGAGACCCAGTACTTC. Looking up the rest from reference TRBV14 and TRBJ2-5 gives the full variable domain: EAGVTQFPSHSVIEKGQTVTLRCDPISGHDNLYWYRRVMGKEIKFLLHFVKESKQDESGMPNNRFLAERTGGTYSTLKVQPAELEDSGVYFCASSRGPLQETQYFGPGTRLLVL.

V gene TRBV28 combines with J gene TRBJ2-1, with D unresolved. V was clipped by 6 bases and J by 8 bases, with 8 bases between them. This CDR3 comprises 11 residues. CDR1 is MDHEN and CDR2 is SYDVKM in the germline V gene. CDR3 protein: CASSRSDEQFF. The CDR3 nucleotides are TGTGCCAGCAGCCGTTCCGATGAGCAGTTCTTC.

V gene TRBV6-5 combines with J gene TRBJ2-7, with 9 bases lining up with TRBD1. CDR1 MNHEY and CDR2 SVGAGI come from the germline V gene. Unmatched junction bases numbered 9, after V lost 5 bases and J lost 7 bases. CDR3 length: 14 residues. CDR3 protein: CASSPLDRGNEQYF. The CDR3 DNA reads TGTGCCAGCAGTCCTCTGGACAGGGGAAATGAGCAGTACTTC.

The chain has TRBV6-1 and TRBJ2-2; 8 bases are a match to TRBD1. J was trimmed by 6 bases and V by 8 bases; bases with no gene match: 5. The germline gives CDR1 MNHNS, CDR2 SASEGT. The CDR3 totals 13 residues. The CDR3 loop is CASSLQGAGELFF. The CDR3, as DNA: TGTGCCAGCTCCCTACAGGGGGCCGGGGAGCTGTTTTTT.

The CDR3 spells CASSSPSGRRNEQFF. The CDR3 bases are TGTGCCAGCAGCTCGCCTAGCGGGAGGAGGAATGAGCAGTTCTTC. The rearrangement uses TRBV7-2 and TRBJ2-1; TRBD2 matches 11 bases. The V and J ends lost 4 bases and 7 bases, in that order; junction bases with no gene match: 6. CDR3 size: 15 residues. Germline loops: CDR1 SGHTA, CDR2 FQGNSA.

V is TRBV7-3 and J is TRBJ2-1, with 8 bases identical to TRBD1. This CDR3 has 15 amino acids. Germline lookup yields CDR1 SGHTA and CDR2 FQGTGA. V lost 2 bases and J lost 4; bases outside the gene matches: 4. CDR3 region: CASSLDRGRYNEQFF. The CDR3 DNA reads as TGTGCCAGCAGCTTAGACAGGGGACGATACAATGAGCAGTTCTTC.

This clone was observed a few times. V and J are TRBV7-4 and TRBJ2-2; 15 bases fit TRBD2. With V trimmed by 2 bases and J by 5 bases, 12 bases remained unmatched. The CDR3 loop spans 20 amino acids. The germline gives CDR1 SGHVT, CDR2 SQSDAQ. The CDR3 protein is CASSLCGTGLAGGRTGELFF. In DNA form, the CDR3 reads TGTGCCAGCAGCTTATGCGGGACGGGACTAGCGGGAGGACGGACCGGGGAGCTGTTTTTT.

V usage is TRBV19 and J usage is TRBJ2-7, with 11 bases identical to TRBD2. V lost 6 bases and J lost 3; bases outside the gene matches: 19. This CDR3 is 19 amino acids long. The germline gives CDR1 LNHDA, CDR2 SQIVND (reference sequence). The CDR3 DNA sequence: TGTGCCAGTAGCCAAGAGCTGACTAGCGGGGAGGGTGCCTACTACGAGCAGTACTTC. Its translation is CASSQELTSGEGAYYEQYF. Looking up the rest from reference TRBV19 and TRBJ2-7 gives the full variable domain: DGGITQSPKYLFRKEGQNVTLSCEQNLNHDAMYWYRQDPGQGLRLIYYSQIVNDFQKGDIAEGYSVSREKKESFPLTVTSAQKNPTAFYLCASSQELTSGEGAYYEQYFGPGTRLTVT.

The CDR3 DNA follows: TGTGCCAGCAGCTCTGGGGGCGCGCCTGGGGCCAACGTCCTGACTTTC. It codes for CASSSGGAPGANVLTF. J is TRBJ2-6 and V is TRBV11-3; TRBD1 might be the D (6 bases). Germline lookup yields CDR1 SGHNT and CDR2 YENEEA. CDR3 length: 16 amino acids. V was clipped by 4 bases and J by 2 bases, with 12 bases between them. Filled out from reference TRBV11-3 and TRBJ2-6, the complete variable domain reads EAGVVQSPRYKIIEKKQPVAFWCNPISGHNTLYWYLQNLGQGPELLIRYENEEAVDDSQLPKDRFSAERLKGVDSTLKIQPAELGDSAVYLCASSSGGAPGANVLTFGAGSRLTVL.

The chain joins TRBV6-6 to TRBJ2-5, with D perhaps matching TRBD1 (5 bases). V lost 5 bases and J 1 base, leaving 11 bases between the germline ends. The germline V gene has CDR1 MNHNY and CDR2 SVGAGI (reference sequence). CDR3 size: 14 residues. This chain's CDR3 is CASSDPGPQETQYF. CDR3 sequence (DNA): TGTGCCAGCAGTGATCCAGGGCCCCAAGAGACCCAGTACTTC.

The J gene is TRBJ2-2, the V gene TRBV28; 9 bases are a match to TRBD1. The CDR3 length is 18 residues. J was trimmed by 4 bases and V by 5 bases; bases with no gene match: 14. CDR1 and CDR2 from the germline V gene are MDHEN and SYDVKM. The CDR3 here is CASSDRDRGFLGTGELFF. The CDR3 DNA reads as TGTGCCAGCAGTGATCGAGACAGGGGGTTTTTAGGCACCGGGGAGCTGTTTTTT.

This clone was observed a handful of times. The chain couples TRBV2 to TRBJ1-4; no clear D gene. The CDR3 is 14 amino acids. The germline V and J ends were trimmed by 6 bases and 5 bases, with 13 bases remaining between them. The V gene's germline CDR1 is SNHLY and CDR2 FYNNEI. CDR3 amino acids: CASSPSWLNEKLFF. The CDR3 DNA reads TGTGCCAGCAGCCCTTCGTGGCTCAATGAAAAACTGTTTTTT.

In nucleotides, the CDR3 is TGTGCCAGCACCATGACGCTTTGGGCGTCTGTGGATACGCAGTATTTT. Translated, it gives CASTMTLWASVDTQYF. The rearrangement links TRBV7-2 to TRBJ2-3; no clear D. This CDR3 is 16 amino acids long. V lost 7 bases and J lost 6, with 23 bases in between. Germline CDR1 SGHTA, CDR2 FQGNSA.

The rearrangement joins TRBV11-3 to TRBJ2-1; D remains ambiguous. V lost 1 base and J 6 bases, leaving 10 bases between the germline ends. This CDR3 is built from 14 residues. The germline CDR1 and CDR2 sequences are SGHNT and YENEEA. In nucleotides, the CDR3 is TGTGCCAGCAGCTTAGGGCTTAGCAGCAATGAGCAGTTCTTC. The encoded protein is CASSLGLSSNEQFF.